Presented here are 17 T cell receptor beta chains from one specimen sequenced in a study of T cell changes during pregnancy in multiple sclerosis. Assay: immunoSEQ multiplex PCR; the TCRdb copy retains only in-frame clones and omits some. This sample has under 50,000 clones, with almost 95% found just once. Here the sequenced sample was CD4+ T cells from peripheral blood mononuclear cells, taken in the second trimester of pregnancy. The receptors were sampled from a female donor in good health, enrolled as a control in a pregnancy study.

This rearrangement joins TRBV7-2 to TRBJ1-3, with D hard to call. Germline values: CDR1 SGHTA, CDR2 FQGNSA. V gave up 3 bases and J gave up 0 bases, with 12 bases separating them. The CDR3 has 16 residues. The chain's CDR3 is CASSLAGISSGNTIYF. CDR3 bases: TGTGCCAGCAGCTTGGCGGGGATCAGCTCTGGAAACACCATATATTTT.

This clone was detected once. The chain joins TRBV30 to TRBJ1-2, with D hard to call. The CDR3 is 12 amino acids. CDR1 and CDR2 from the germline V gene are GTSNPN and SVGIG (reference sequence). Trimming cost V 2 bases and J 4 bases, with 8 bases left between them. The chain's CDR3 is CAWSTDIYGYTF. CDR3 DNA sequence: TGTGCCTGGAGTACCGACATCTATGGCTACACCTTC.

The chain employs TRBV19 and TRBJ2-7; TRBD1 is a possible D gene (7 bases). CDR1 is LNHDA and CDR2 is SQIVND in the germline V gene (reference sequence). The CDR3 is 15 residues long. Trimming cost V 7 bases and J 1 base, with 17 bases left between them. Written as DNA, the CDR3 is TGTGCCAGTATAGGAGGGTCCAGGGGGTCCTACGAGCAGTACTTC. This translates into CASIGGSRGSYEQYF.

This chain uses TRBV25-1 with TRBJ1-6, with D tentatively TRBD1 (6 bases). The germline V gene encodes CDR1 MGHDK and CDR2 SYGVNS. The CDR3 loop spans 15 amino acids. Deletions cut 3 bases from V and 7 bases from J, with 13 bases between. The CDR3 is CASSDRTGLNSPLHF. The CDR3 DNA reads as TGTGCCAGCAGTGACCGTACAGGGTTAAATTCACCCCTCCACTTT.

The chain combines TRBV7-9 with TRBJ1-1; 8 bases align to TRBD1. Germline CDR1 is SEHNR and CDR2 is FQNEAQ (reference sequence). CDR3 length: 14 residues. Trimming removed 5 bases from V and 1 base from J; junction bases left unmatched: 3. CDR3 residues: CASSQGTGNTEAFF. The CDR3 DNA follows: TGTGCCAGCAGCCAAGGGACAGGGAACACTGAAGCTTTCTTT.

V usage is TRBV19 and J usage is TRBJ2-2; D is uncertain. Germline-derived CDR1 and CDR2 are LNHDA and SQIVND (reference sequence). There are 13 residues in the CDR3. Trimming left V 4 bases short and J 1 base short, with 4 bases between. DNA of the CDR3: TGTGCCAGTAGTAACAGGAACACCGGGGAGCTGTTTTTT. Protein sequence: CASSNRNTGELFF.

V gene TRBV9 combines with J gene TRBJ2-7; 9 nucleotides line up with TRBD2. CDR1 and CDR2 from the germline V gene are SGDLS and YYNGEE. Losses at the gene ends were 2 bases for V and 3 bases for J; bases not matched to a gene: 3. The CDR3 is made up of 14 amino acids. The DNA of the CDR3 is TGTGCCAGCAGCGTGGAAGCGGGGGGCTACGAGCAGTACTTC. Its protein is CASSVEAGGYEQYF.

The genes are TRBV5-1 and TRBJ2-1; TRBD2 aligns across 12 bases. The V gene's germline CDR1 is SGHRS and CDR2 YFSETQ. J was trimmed by 2 bases and V by 0 bases; bases with no gene match: 9. CDR3 size: 19 residues. CDR3 loop: CASSLGASGGAGAYNEQFF. Written as DNA, the CDR3 is TGCGCCAGCAGCTTGGGGGCTAGCGGGGGGGCAGGCGCCTACAATGAGCAGTTCTTC.

V gene TRBV10-3 combines with J gene TRBJ1-2; TRBD1 matches 9 bases. The CDR3 contains 14 residues. J gave up 6 bases and V 6 bases, and 8 bases lay outside the gene matches. Germline-derived CDR1 and CDR2 are ENHRY and SYGVKD. The CDR3 reads CAIRKLTGGDGYTF. Here the CDR3 DNA reads TGTGCCATCAGGAAACTCACAGGGGGCGATGGCTACACCTTC.

This chain connects TRBV13 to TRBJ1-6; D perhaps matches TRBD1 (6 bases). V lost 5 bases and J 5 bases, leaving 13 bases between the germline ends. The CDR3 length is 15 residues. Germline CDR1 reads PRHDT; CDR2 reads FYEKMQ (reference sequence). DNA of the CDR3: TGTGCCAGCAGCAGGGGGGGGTATAATAATTCACCCCTCCACTTT. This sequence encodes CASSRGGYNNSPLHF. The full variable domain, rest sourced from reference TRBV13 and TRBJ1-6, is AAGVIQSPRHLIKEKRETATLKCYPIPRHDTVYWYQQGPGQDPQFLISFYEKMQSDKGSIPDRFSAQQFSDYHSELNMSSLELGDSALYFCASSRGGYNNSPLHFGNGTRLTVT.

The chain carries TRBV7-8 and TRBJ1-3, with no clear D. V lost 5 bases and J 0 bases, leaving 8 bases between the germline ends. This CDR3 comprises 14 residues. Germline V CDR1 and CDR2: SGHVS, FQNEAQ. Here the CDR3 reads CASSLTSSGNTIYF. In DNA form, the CDR3 reads TGTGCCAGCAGCCTCACTAGCTCTGGAAACACCATATATTTT.

The chain has TRBV9 and TRBJ2-5; 7 nucleotides match TRBD1. The CDR3 has 15 amino acids. Unmatched junction bases numbered 9, after V lost 4 bases and J lost 3 bases. Per the germline V gene, CDR1 is SGDLS and CDR2 is YYNGEE. The CDR3 DNA reads as TGTGCCAGCAGCCTCCGACTGGGGACAGAAGAGACCCAGTACTTC. Its translation is CASSLRLGTEETQYF.

The gene calls are TRBV20-1 and TRBJ2-5; D not resolved. The DNA end favors TRBJ2-7, so the J call may be wrong. Germline V lookup: CDR1 DFQATT, CDR2 SNEGSKA (reference sequence). This CDR3 contains 10 residues. CDR3 bases: TGCAGTGCTAGTCTAGGCGAGCAGTACTTC. Protein: CSASLGEQYF.

The rearrangement uses TRBV27 and TRBJ1-2; 7 bases fit TRBD1. The ends lost 4 bases at V and 5 bases at J; junction bases unmatched: 7. The CDR3 has 14 amino acids. The germline V gene encodes CDR1 MNHEY and CDR2 SMNVEV (reference sequence). CDR3: CASSSRDSGYGYTF. The DNA of the CDR3 is TGTGCCAGCAGTTCCCGGGACAGTGGGTATGGCTACACCTTC.

The V and J genes are TRBV9 and TRBJ2-2; no definite D call. Trimming pared 0 bases from V and 3 bases from J, leaving 3 bases between. The CDR3 totals 13 residues. The germline gives CDR1 SGDLS, CDR2 YYNGEE. This chain's CDR3 is CASSVADTGELFF. CDR3 bases: TGTGCCAGCAGCGTAGCGGACACCGGGGAGCTGTTTTTT.

This clone was seen only once. This chain joins TRBV6-1 and TRBJ1-5; a possible D gene is TRBD1 (5 bases). The CDR3 sequence is 16 residues long. V shed 2 bases and J shed 4 bases, with 15 bases lying between them. The germline V gene has CDR1 MNHNS and CDR2 SASEGT. The chain's CDR3 is CASSESAGTGNQPQHF. CDR3 sequence (DNA): TGTGCCAGCAGTGAATCCGCGGGGACGGGGAATCAGCCCCAGCATTTT.

This clone appeared once. V usage is TRBV4-3 and J usage is TRBJ1-1; D not resolved. Trimming removed 6 bases at V and 9 bases at J, with 17 bases between. CDR1 is LGHNA and CDR2 is YSLEER in the germline V gene. The CDR3 is 13 residues long. The CDR3 coding sequence is TGCGCCAGCAGGAATGGACTCAACCAGCAAGCTTTCTTT. The encoded protein is CASRNGLNQQAFF.